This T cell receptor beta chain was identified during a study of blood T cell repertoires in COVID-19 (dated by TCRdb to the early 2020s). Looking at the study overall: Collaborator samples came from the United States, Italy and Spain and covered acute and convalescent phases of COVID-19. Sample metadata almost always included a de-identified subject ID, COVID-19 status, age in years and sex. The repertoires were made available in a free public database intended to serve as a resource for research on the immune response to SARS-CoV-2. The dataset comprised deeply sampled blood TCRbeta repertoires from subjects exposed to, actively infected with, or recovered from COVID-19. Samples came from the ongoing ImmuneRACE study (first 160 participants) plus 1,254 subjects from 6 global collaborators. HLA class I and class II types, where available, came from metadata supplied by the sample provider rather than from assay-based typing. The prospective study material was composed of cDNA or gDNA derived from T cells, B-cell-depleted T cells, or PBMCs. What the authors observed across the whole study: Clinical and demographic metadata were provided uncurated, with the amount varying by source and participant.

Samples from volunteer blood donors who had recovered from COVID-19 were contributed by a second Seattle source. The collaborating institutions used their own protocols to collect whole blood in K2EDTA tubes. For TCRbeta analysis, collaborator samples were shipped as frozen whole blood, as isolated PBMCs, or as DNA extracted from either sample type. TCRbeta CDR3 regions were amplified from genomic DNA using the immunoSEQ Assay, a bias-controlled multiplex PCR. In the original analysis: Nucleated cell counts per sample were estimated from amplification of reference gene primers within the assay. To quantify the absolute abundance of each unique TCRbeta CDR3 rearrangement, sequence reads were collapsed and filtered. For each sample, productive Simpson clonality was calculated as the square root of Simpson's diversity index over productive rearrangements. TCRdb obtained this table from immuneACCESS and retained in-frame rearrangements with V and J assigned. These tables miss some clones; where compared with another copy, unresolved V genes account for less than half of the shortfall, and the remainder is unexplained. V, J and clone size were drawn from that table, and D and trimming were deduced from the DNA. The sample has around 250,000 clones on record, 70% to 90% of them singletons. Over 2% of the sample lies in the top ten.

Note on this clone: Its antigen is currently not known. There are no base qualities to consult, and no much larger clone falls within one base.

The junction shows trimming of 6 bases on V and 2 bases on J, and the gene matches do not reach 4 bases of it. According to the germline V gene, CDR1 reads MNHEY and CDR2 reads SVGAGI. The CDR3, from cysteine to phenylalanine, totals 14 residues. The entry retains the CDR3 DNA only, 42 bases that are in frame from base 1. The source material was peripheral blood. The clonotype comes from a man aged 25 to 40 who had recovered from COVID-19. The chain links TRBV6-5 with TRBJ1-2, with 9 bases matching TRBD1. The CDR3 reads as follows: CASRAGTGNYGYTF. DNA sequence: TGTGCCAGCAGAGCCGGGACAGGGAACTATGGCTACACCTTC.